Reported below is one T cell receptor (beta chain). Its matching antigen is unknown. These data originate in a study of shared clonotypes between healthy human individuals. Findings of the study overall: Naive subsets usually exceeded memory subsets in estimated richness.

TCRdb keeps only in-frame clones here, not all; method: immunoSEQ multiplex PCR. The profile shows about 1 million clones, about 75% of them singletons. What was sequenced was memory CD4+ T cells sorted from blood. Documented subset: CD45RA-negative fraction. This TCR came from a man aged 18 to 30 in good health.

CDR3 amino acids: CASSEPQDRAYNSPLHF. In DNA form, the CDR3 reads TGTGCCAGCAGTGAGCCGCAGGACAGGGCCTATAATTCACCCCTCCACTTT. This chain links TRBV25-1 with TRBJ1-6, with TRBD1 matching over 8 bases. The ends lost 3 bases at V and 2 bases at J; junction bases unmatched: 6. CDR3 size: 17 residues. CDR1 and CDR2 (germline): MGHDK, SYGVNS.